The 6 T cell receptor beta chains given below trace back to one sample, sequenced in a study of shared clonotypes between healthy human individuals. Naive CD8 cells were CD45RO-negative, positively selected for CCR7, excluding terminally differentiated effector memory CD45RA+ cells. Assay: immunoSEQ multiplex PCR; the TCRdb copy retains only in-frame clones and omits some. The sample contains roughly 2 million clones, around 96% of which appear only once. Sequences were obtained from naive CD8+ T cells sorted from blood. The source of these receptors is a man between 18 and 35 years old in good health.

The chain joins TRBV7-2 to TRBJ2-1; 14 nucleotides match TRBD2. This CDR3 has 16 amino acids. Germline CDR1 SGHTA, CDR2 FQGNSA. The V and J ends lost 3 bases and 12 bases, in that order; junction bases with no gene match: 10. CDR3 DNA: TGTGCCAGCAGCTTCGGACTAGCGGGGGGCCCGTTTGGGCAGTTCTTC. Amino acids: CASSFGLAGGPFGQFF.

The genes are TRBV4-1 and TRBJ2-7; 7 nucleotides agree with TRBD2. There are 15 residues in the CDR3. Germline loops: CDR1 MGHRA, CDR2 YSYEKL. Unmatched junction bases numbered 6, after V lost 2 bases and J lost 2 bases. The CDR3, as DNA: TGCGCCAGCAGCCAAAAAAGCGGGACCCCCTACGAGCAGTACTTC. Translated, it gives CASSQKSGTPYEQYF.

The chain joins TRBV27 to TRBJ2-2; weak D call: TRBD1 (6 bases). Trimming cost V 2 bases and J 0 bases, with 7 bases left between them. The CDR3 runs 15 residues. Germline CDR1 and CDR2: MNHEY and SMNVEV (reference sequence). In nucleotides, the CDR3 is TGTGCCAGCAGTTTAGCAGGGGCGAACACCGGGGAGCTGTTTTTT. Its translation is CASSLAGANTGELFF.

The chain employs TRBV5-6 and TRBJ1-6, with 8 bases aligning to TRBD1. CDR1 and CDR2 (germline): SGHDT, YYEEEE. The CDR3 runs 19 residues. V gave up 1 base and J gave up 1 base; unmatched junction bases: 10. The CDR3 here is CASSLRTGKPTSYNSPLHF. The CDR3 coding sequence is TGTGCCAGCAGCTTGAGGACAGGGAAACCAACTTCCTATAATTCACCCCTCCACTTT.

The chain joins TRBV2 to TRBJ2-2; 9 bases line up with TRBD2. The germline CDR1 and CDR2 sequences are SNHLY and FYNNEI. This CDR3 comprises 14 residues. Trimming removed 8 bases from V and 3 bases from J; junction bases left unmatched: 4. The CDR3, as DNA: TGTGCCAGCCAGCGGGAGGCCTACACCGGGGAGCTGTTTTTT. Its protein is CASQREAYTGELFF.

This chain uses TRBV6-6 with TRBJ1-2; tentatively, D is TRBD1 (5 bases). Germline loops: CDR1 MNHNY, CDR2 SVGAGI (reference sequence). The CDR3 loop spans 15 amino acids. Trimming took 3 bases from V and 5 from J, leaving 16 bases between them. The CDR3 protein is CASSYRDDHEYGYTF. The CDR3 DNA reads as TGTGCCAGCAGTTATCGGGACGACCACGAATATGGCTACACCTTC.